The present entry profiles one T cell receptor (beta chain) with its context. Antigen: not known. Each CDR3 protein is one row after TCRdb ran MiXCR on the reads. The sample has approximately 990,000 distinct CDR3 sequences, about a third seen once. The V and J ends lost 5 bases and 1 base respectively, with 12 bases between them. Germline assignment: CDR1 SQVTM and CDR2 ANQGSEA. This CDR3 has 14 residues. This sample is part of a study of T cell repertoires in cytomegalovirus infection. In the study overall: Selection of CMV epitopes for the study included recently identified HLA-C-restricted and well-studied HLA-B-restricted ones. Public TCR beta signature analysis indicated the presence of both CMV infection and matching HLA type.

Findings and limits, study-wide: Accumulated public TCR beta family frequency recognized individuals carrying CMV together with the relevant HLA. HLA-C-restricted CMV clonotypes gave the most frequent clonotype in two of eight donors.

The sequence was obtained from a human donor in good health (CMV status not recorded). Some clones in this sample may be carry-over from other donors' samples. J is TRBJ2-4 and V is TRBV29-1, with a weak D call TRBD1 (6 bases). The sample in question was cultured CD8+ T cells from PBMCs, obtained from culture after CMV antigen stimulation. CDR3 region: CSVNRDGAKNIQYF. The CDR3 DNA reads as TGCAGCGTTAACAGGGACGGGGCCAAAAACATTCAGTACTTC.